This T cell receptor (beta chain) was profiled in a study of T cell responses to AZD1222 COVID-19 vaccine. This CDR3 contains 16 residues. Germline V gene sequence: CDR1 KGHSH, CDR2 LQKENI. With V trimmed by 3 bases and J by 1 base, 6 bases remained unmatched. Some clones are missing from TCRdb's copy, which holds only in-frame ones; the method was immunoSEQ multiplex PCR. Of around 200,000 clones listed, 93% are singletons. Whole-study results and caveats: There were mostly white British donors and more females than males, and clonal diversity was possibly underestimated. None of the repertoires were sampled until the peak T cell response had passed.

A word on this clone: Its antigen is still unknown.

The receptor's source is an adult in good health. The chain joins TRBV18 to TRBJ1-1; 9 bases align to TRBD1. Sequencing used peripheral blood, obtained on day 0 of AZD1222 vaccination. The CDR3 DNA follows: TGTGCCAGCTCACCCGGCTTGGACAGGGGGAACACTGAAGCTTTCTTT. Its translation is CASSPGLDRGNTEAFF.